These T cell receptor beta chains were read from a single sample in a study of immune cell composition in non-small cell lung cancer. The data were produced by immunoSEQ multiplex PCR, yet TCRdb's version contains in-frame clones alone and is incomplete. Altogether roughly 2,800 clones are present, around three quarters being singletons, with the ten largest covering roughly 15%. Material: non-adjacent lung tissue. These receptors originate from a human donor with non-small cell lung cancer. Both conserved end residues are part of each CDR3.

j_gene: TRBJ2-2
v_gene: TRBV7-3
CDR3aa: CASSLNGGTNTGELFF

j_gene: TRBJ1-2
v_gene: TRBV19
CDR3aa: CASSPRDRGRVYGYTF

j_gene: TRBJ2-7
v_gene: TRBV20-1
CDR3aa: CSAEEDYEQYF

j_gene: TRBJ1-3
v_gene: TRBV7-9
CDR3aa: CASSHVEGLGNTIYF

j_gene: TRBJ2-1
v_gene: TRBV7-2
CDR3aa: CASSFVGSSYNEQFF

j_gene: TRBJ1-5
v_gene: TRBV27
CDR3aa: CASRSDRAPNQPQHF

j_gene: TRBJ2-5
v_gene: TRBV15
CDR3aa: CATSRGVAGQHPETQYF

j_gene: TRBJ1-1
v_gene: TRBV5-1
CDR3aa: CASSYLDSMNTEAFF

j_gene: TRBJ2-5
v_gene: TRBV7-9
CDR3aa: CASSLVVTTRNQETQYF

j_gene: -
v_gene: TRBV11-2
CDR3aa: CASSRSGARSEQYF

j_gene: TRBJ2-2
v_gene: TRBV11-2
CDR3aa: CASSGGTGELFF

j_gene: TRBJ2-7
v_gene: TRBV10-3
CDR3aa: CAISEPSGASIYEQYF

j_gene: TRBJ2-7
v_gene: TRBV28
CDR3aa: CASSPRQGPNHEQYF

j_gene: TRBJ1-2
v_gene: TRBV29-1
CDR3aa: CSVGQGARYGYTF

j_gene: TRBJ2-2
v_gene: TRBV12-2
CDR3aa: CASRLDYTGELFF

j_gene: TRBJ1-1
v_gene: TRBV5-1
CDR3aa: CASSFAGGTEAFF

j_gene: TRBJ2-1
v_gene: TRBV30
CDR3aa: CAWSVGRNTGNEQFF

j_gene: TRBJ2-1
v_gene: TRBV5-1
CDR3aa: CASSQDTSGGRGEQFF

j_gene: TRBJ2-1
v_gene: TRBV6-5
CDR3aa: CASSYSWTTYNEQFF

j_gene: TRBJ2-3
v_gene: TRBV5-1
CDR3aa: CASSLEAGSTDTQYF

j_gene: TRBJ2-1
v_gene: TRBV18
CDR3aa: CASSPPPPVAYNEQFF

j_gene: TRBJ2-1
v_gene: TRBV5-4
CDR3aa: CASSPDINEQFF

j_gene: TRBJ1-2
v_gene: TRBV7-9
CDR3aa: CASSRVTRDYGYTF

j_gene: TRBJ2-5
v_gene: TRBV6-5
CDR3aa: CASSYDRAETQYF

j_gene: TRBJ1-1
v_gene: TRBV9
CDR3aa: CASSAQPLANTEAFF

j_gene: TRBJ2-7
v_gene: TRBV4-3
CDR3aa: CASSLGLAASYEQYF

j_gene: TRBJ2-5
v_gene: TRBV11-1
CDR3aa: CASSQTGAQETQYF

j_gene: TRBJ1-2
v_gene: TRBV19
CDR3aa: CASSPDRGPYGYTF